This T cell receptor beta chain emerged from a study of molecular identifiers for immune sequencing clone quantification (dated by TCRdb to the late 2010s). Looking at the study overall: For a replicate experiment, the RNA from either about 20,000 or 100,000 naive CD8 T cells was divided into five aliquots, and four of those aliquots went on to sequencing. This methods study used CD8 T cells to benchmark TCR RNA copy counting and molecular-identifier clustering-based TCR repertoire sequencing (MIDCIRS). General conclusions and limits of the study: Modeling gave about three recovered TCR RNA copies per cell versus roughly 10 by digital PCR, implying approximately 30% capture efficiency. The sizes of highly expanded clones could end up underestimated when identical TCR molecules share a barcode. Spiked-in Jurkat TCR RNA (about ten copies' worth), which is not part of the donor repertoire, was contained in the naive libraries. When barcode sub-clustering was not used, chimeric consensus sequences inflated TCR diversity, with chimeras reaching as high as 47%. In CMV-specific effector cells, clones with more than 20 RNA copies accounted for over 98% of molecules, whereas in naive cells such clones accounted for under 1%. A single cell's worth of spiked-in Jurkat TCR RNA was reported detectable even among under 1.3 million naive CD8 T cells.

Reading the germline V gene gives CDR1 SGHAT and CDR2 FQNNGV. From the cysteine up to the phenylalanine, the CDR3 has a length of 13 residues. Only the CDR3 DNA stays, 39 bases, in frame from base 1. Deletion took 1 base off V and 12 bases off J, with a span of 14 bases between the germline ends. Libraries of naive CD8 T cells were built from 20,000 to 1,000,000 sorted cells, with 10%, 30% or 50% of the purified RNA used. Naive CD8 T cells were FACS-sorted as CD8+CD4-CCR7+CD45RA+ on a BD FACSAria II into RLT Plus buffer. To test detection sensitivity, Jurkat RNA equivalent to over 8 TCR copies was spiked into samples of about 20,000-1,100,000 naive CD8 T cells. Enrichment of CD8 T cells was done with RosetteSep CD8+ T Cell Enrichment Cocktail plus Ficoll-Paque, and ACK red cell lysis came afterward. Library preparation was by PCR. The sample was run on an Illumina HiSeq 4000. Bulk TCR libraries were generated as previously described, with the TCR primers listed in Table S5 used. Total RNA was purified with the Qiagen AllPrep DNA/RNA kit. Before analysis, reads from multiple sequencing runs of the same library were pooled. As for how the authors treated the data: Reads were retained only if an exact TCR constant sequence was present, and the retained reads were trimmed to 150 nt and grouped according to their 12-nt molecular barcodes. Reads inside each barcode group were sub-clustered using a 15% Levenshtein threshold, and a quality-weighted consensus sequence was constructed for each RNA molecule. Non-functional sequences were discarded, and so were lower-count sequences lying one edit away from another sequence. Barcode sub-clusters with fewer than 20% of the maximum read count were removed, based on fitting two negative binomial distributions. TCRdb reprocessed the public reads (quality trimming at Q25 with fastp, clone calling with MiXCR) and kept in-frame beta chains. Here each entry gathers all rows of one CDR3 protein and keeps the most common genes and DNA. It is TCRdb's table, rather than the study itself, that gives the V and J calls and clone size. Present in this sample are roughly 320,000 distinct CDR3 sequences, roughly a fifth of which were seen just once. Together, the top ten hold roughly 0.86% of the sample.

In its sample, this clonotype was seen many times. Its antigen is currently not known. No base qualities exist here, and no much larger clone lies one base off it. Sequenced sample: naive CD8+ T cells from blood, with Jurkat cell RNA spiked in. What this sample's cell subset or site label stands for: FACS-sorted CD8+CD4-CCR7+CD45RA+ naive T cells. In this chain, TRBV11-2 is recombined with TRBJ2-3; TRBD1 is a weak D gene call, 5 bases matching. This clonotype was obtained from a human donor in good health. Some libraries in this study had Jurkat cell RNA spiked in. The DNA sequence reads TGTGCCAGCAGCTTAGTGTATCAGGGCCTCCAGTATTTT. Its protein reads: CASSLVYQGLQYF.